The 30 T cell receptor beta chains listed next were all sequenced from one sample in a study of blood T cell repertoires in COVID-19. Profiling relied on immunoSEQ multiplex PCR, and the TCRdb table lists in-frame clones only, not all of them. The sample shows around 260,000 clones, around 84% of them seen only once. The source material was PBMCs or T cells enriched from blood (not recorded which). All receptors come from a man aged 30-40 years with acute COVID-19.

Only one count was recorded for this clone. The chain links TRBV14 to TRBJ2-5; D possibly corresponds to TRBD2 (5 bases). The germline V gene has CDR1 SGHDN and CDR2 FVKESK. The CDR3 totals 13 residues. V dropped 1 base and J dropped 3 bases, with 6 bases sitting between them. CDR3 in amino acids: CASSQVREETQYF. In DNA, the CDR3 is TGTGCCAGCAGCCAAGTGCGGGAAGAGACCCAGTACTTC.

This chain connects TRBV2 to TRBJ1-1, with TRBD1 matching over 7 bases. The CDR3 covers 14 residues. CDR1 is SNHLY, CDR2 FYNNEI, per germline. V gave up 4 bases and J gave up 3 bases; unmatched junction bases: 5. CDR3 in DNA: TGTGCCAGCAGTGGCCAGGGACAGCACACTGAAGCTTTCTTT. Amino acids: CASSGQGQHTEAFF.

Note on this clone: An end of the junction differs from the germline gene, which may be a read error. The genes are TRBV28 and TRBJ1-1, with TRBD1 identical over 7 bases. The germline V gene has CDR1 MDHEN and CDR2 SYDVKM. The CDR3 has 14 amino acids. This CDR3 is CASSVPPAGQRTLF. CDR3 nucleotides: TGTGCCAGCAGCGTTCCGCCGGCGGGACAGCGGACTCTCTTT.

CDR3 protein: CASSPGTGQATNEKLFF. CDR3 DNA sequence: TGTGCCAGCAGTCCGGGGACAGGGCAGGCAACTAATGAAAAACTGTTTTTT. The V call is TRBV27, the J call TRBJ1-4; 9 nucleotides agree with TRBD1. The length of the CDR3 is 17 residues. V lost 5 bases and J lost 0; bases outside the gene matches: 7. Germline loops: CDR1 MNHEY, CDR2 SMNVEV (reference sequence).

This sequence joins TRBV11-2 and TRBJ2-1; TRBD2 aligns across 9 bases. The CDR3 extends over 14 amino acids. The trim removed 3 bases at V and 6 bases at J, leaving 3 bases unmatched. The germline V gene has CDR1 SGHAT and CDR2 FQNNGV. CDR3 coding DNA: TGTGCCAGCAGCTTTCGCGGGGGGGCCAATGAGCAGTTCTTC. This encodes CASSFRGGANEQFF.

This clone was seen only once. The chain has TRBV27 and TRBJ2-5; D ambiguous. There are 14 residues in the CDR3. Germline-derived CDR1 and CDR2 are MNHEY and SMNVEV (reference sequence). Trimming pared 2 bases from V and 1 base from J, leaving 8 bases between. DNA of the CDR3: TGTGCCAGCAGTTTAGCGTGGGCCCAAGAGACCCAGTACTTC. Encoded protein: CASSLAWAQETQYF.

The chain links TRBV11-2 to TRBJ2-1; 10 positions match TRBD2. The CDR3 sequence is 16 residues long. Germline assignment: CDR1 SGHAT and CDR2 FQNNGV. V shed 5 bases, J shed 0 bases, and the junction held 4 bases outside the gene matches. The CDR3 reads CASSTSGVSSYNEQFF. CDR3 nucleotides: TGTGCCAGCAGCACTAGCGGGGTTAGCTCCTACAATGAGCAGTTCTTC.

The chain combines TRBV5-1 with TRBJ2-2; 7 bases map to TRBD1. The V gene's germline CDR1 is SGHRS and CDR2 YFSETQ. The CDR3 covers 17 residues. V lost 5 bases, J lost 5 bases, and 15 bases stayed unmatched. The CDR3 is CASRAYRGEWLTGELFF. CDR3 coding DNA: TGCGCCAGCAGGGCGTACAGGGGCGAATGGTTGACCGGGGAGCTGTTTTTT. The complete variable domain, with remaining parts taken from reference TRBV5-1 and TRBJ2-2, reads KAGVTQTPRYLIKTRGQQVTLSCSPISGHRSVSWYQQTPGQGLQFLFEYFSETQRNKGNFPGRFSGRQFSNSRSEMNVSTLELGDSALYLCASRAYRGEWLTGELFFGEGSRLTVL.

The rearrangement joins TRBV7-2 to TRBJ1-1, with D perhaps TRBD1 (5 bases). The CDR3 has 14 residues. Trimming removed 5 bases from V and 3 bases from J, with 13 bases in between. From germline, CDR1 is SGHTA and CDR2 FQGNSA. This CDR3 is CASSPIGGDTEAFF. The CDR3 coding sequence is TGTGCCAGCAGCCCCATCGGGGGTGACACTGAAGCTTTCTTT.

The gene calls are TRBV19 and TRBJ1-1; 10 nucleotides agree with TRBD1. J was trimmed by 4 bases and V by 4 bases; bases with no gene match: 9. CDR1 and CDR2 (germline): LNHDA, SQIVND (reference sequence). This CDR3 comprises 16 residues. This CDR3 reads CASSNGQGVPSTEAFF. The CDR3 coding sequence is TGTGCCAGTAGTAACGGACAGGGGGTACCCAGCACTGAAGCTTTCTTT.

The chain couples TRBV11-2 to TRBJ1-1, with 8 bases identical to TRBD1. The germline V gene has CDR1 SGHAT and CDR2 FQNNGV. The CDR3 runs 17 residues. V was pared by 3 bases and J by 4 bases, with 13 bases of the junction left unmatched. The CDR3 DNA reads TGTGCCAGCAGCTTCCACCCCTTGACAGGGGCTGGCACTGAAGCTTTCTTT. This translates into CASSFHPLTGAGTEAFF.

The rearrangement links TRBV6-5 to TRBJ1-2, with D perhaps TRBD1 (6 bases). The CDR3 has 14 residues. Deletions cut 6 bases from V and 6 bases from J, with 17 bases between. Germline lookup yields CDR1 MNHEY and CDR2 SVGAGI. The CDR3 DNA follows: TGTGCCAGCAGAGTACAGGGTATAAAGGATGGCTACACCTTC. Its protein product is CASRVQGIKDGYTF.

This chain uses TRBV29-1 with TRBJ1-1; possibly TRBD1 for D (5 bases). From germline, CDR1 is SQVTM and CDR2 ANQGSEA. The CDR3 spans 14 residues. V lost 6 bases and J lost 0, with 14 bases in between. Here the CDR3 reads CSVDGGGMNTEAFF. The CDR3 DNA is TGCAGCGTGGACGGGGGGGGTATGAACACTGAAGCTTTCTTT.

The chain employs TRBV29-1 and TRBJ1-4; 7 nucleotides align to TRBD1. Germline V lookup: CDR1 SQVTM, CDR2 ANQGSEA. V shed 6 bases and J 8 bases; nucleotides not matched to a gene: 9. There are 13 residues in the CDR3. The CDR3 is CSVRAGGEEKLFF. CDR3 DNA: TGCAGCGTCAGAGCAGGGGGTGAAGAAAAACTGTTTTTT.

In its sample, this clone was seen a few times. This CDR3 reads CASSEEHGAGDPTGEQFF. CDR3 nucleotides: TGTGCCAGCAGTGAAGAACACGGAGCGGGTGACCCGACCGGTGAGCAGTTCTTC. V is TRBV25-1 and J is TRBJ2-1; D may be TRBD2 (6 bases). V dropped 2 bases and J dropped 9 bases, with 26 bases sitting between them. The CDR3 extends over 18 amino acids. Germline V gene sequence: CDR1 MGHDK, CDR2 SYGVNS.

The genes are TRBV7-8 and TRBJ2-7; possibly TRBD1 for D (5 bases). V lost 1 base, J lost 0 bases, and 13 bases lay in between. Germline CDR1 is SGHVS and CDR2 is FQNEAQ. The CDR3 runs 16 residues. The chain's CDR3 is CASSLGVGQSSYEQYV. CDR3 nucleotide sequence: TGTGCCAGCAGCTTAGGGGTGGGGCAGAGCTCCTACGAGCAGTACGTC.

The gene calls are TRBV25-1 and TRBJ1-2, with D possibly matching TRBD1 (6 bases). The CDR3 loop spans 16 amino acids. V was shortened by 6 bases and J by 4 bases, with 21 bases between the two germline ends. Germline V gene sequence: CDR1 MGHDK, CDR2 SYGVNS. CDR3 nucleotide sequence: TGTGCCAGCAGCGGTAGGGGTCAACAGGGCGGCTATGGCTACACCTTC. It encodes CASSGRGQQGGYGYTF.

CDR3 region: CASSLGQGVRLETQYF. CDR3 bases: TGTGCCAGCAGCTTAGGACAGGGGGTGCGTCTGGAGACCCAGTACTTC. The chain carries TRBV7-2 and TRBJ2-5; 9 bases map to TRBD1. CDR3 length: 16 residues. V lost 1 base to trimming and J lost 5 bases; unmatched junction nucleotides: 8. Germline CDR1 is SGHTA and CDR2 is FQGNSA.

This chain joins TRBV28 and TRBJ1-5; no clear D. V was trimmed by 4 bases and J by 5 bases, leaving 6 bases between them. CDR1 and CDR2 (germline): MDHEN, SYDVKM. The CDR3 totals 12 residues. CDR3 amino acids: CASSWEDQPQHF. As DNA, the CDR3 is TGTGCCAGCAGTTGGGAGGATCAGCCCCAGCATTTT.

The chain is built from TRBV4-2 and TRBJ2-3; 8 bases agree with TRBD2. CDR1 is LGHNA, CDR2 YNFKEQ, per germline. CDR3 length equals 17 residues. The junction had 5 bases not matched to a gene; V was cut back by 0 bases and J by 0 bases. In nucleotides, the CDR3 is TGTGCCAGCAGCCAAGAGAGTAGCGGGGTGAGCACAGATACGCAGTATTTT. Translating it yields CASSQESSGVSTDTQYF.

The chain links TRBV27 to TRBJ1-5; unclear D gene. The CDR3 has 13 amino acids. V dropped 0 bases and J dropped 6 bases, with 6 bases sitting between them. Germline CDR1 reads MNHEY; CDR2 reads SMNVEV (reference sequence). CDR3: CASSLSAGQPQHF. The DNA of the CDR3 is TGTGCCAGCAGTTTATCAGCTGGTCAGCCCCAGCATTTT.

This clone was seen a handful of times. The J gene is TRBJ2-5, the V gene TRBV12-1; TRBD2 is the table's D call, not checked against the DNA. TRBV12-1 is given as a pseudogene. The CDR3 loop spans 15 amino acids. CDR3 loop: CASSLPGGLGETQYF. DNA of the CDR3: TGTGCCAGCAGCCTTCCCGGGGGGCTCGGGGAGACCCAGTACTTC.

For the CDR3, the DNA is TGTGCCAGCAGCGCCAAGAGGGTTAATTCGGCAGATACGCAGTATTTT. Its translation: CASSAKRVNSADTQYF. The chain carries TRBV7-9 and TRBJ2-3; TRBD2 might be the D (5 bases). This CDR3 has 16 amino acids. The V gene lost 5 bases and the J gene lost 4 bases, with 19 bases spanning the gap. Germline CDR1 SEHNR, CDR2 FQNEAQ (reference sequence).

The chain carries TRBV3-1 (or the pseudogene TRBV3-2) and TRBJ2-1, with unresolved D. This CDR3 is 13 amino acids long. Deletions cut 2 bases from V and 3 bases from J, with 5 bases between. Germline V gene data show CDR1 as LGHDT and CDR2 as YNNKEL (reference sequence). CDR3 DNA: TGTGCCAGCAGCCAATTCGTCTACAATGAGCAGTTCTTC. Translation: CASSQFVYNEQFF.

This chain joins TRBV14 and TRBJ2-2; D gene unclear. The CDR3 is 17 residues long. V was cut by 1 base and J by 0 bases, with 12 bases left in between. Germline V gives CDR1 SGHDN, CDR2 FVKESK. The CDR3 nucleotides read TGTGCCAGCAGCCAAGGGGTGGGCAGGACGAACACCGGGGAGCTGTTTTTT. The encoded protein is CASSQGVGRTNTGELFF. Looking up the rest from reference TRBV14 and TRBJ2-2 gives the full variable domain: EAGVTQFPSHSVIEKGQTVTLRCDPISGHDNLYWYRRVMGKEIKFLLHFVKESKQDESGMPNNRFLAERTGGTYSTLKVQPAELEDSGVYFCASSQGVGRTNTGELFFGEGSRLTVL.

The rearrangement links TRBV9 to TRBJ2-3, with TRBD2 identical over 7 bases. The germline V gene has CDR1 SGDLS and CDR2 YYNGEE. The CDR3 consists of 18 residues. With 0 bases clipped from V and 4 bases from J, the junction kept 14 bases outside the gene matches. The DNA of the CDR3 is TGTGCCAGCAGCGTAGTTGGGGGAGGACTAGTCGCGGCAGATACGCAGTATTTT. Translating it yields CASSVVGGGLVAADTQYF.

The V and J genes are TRBV7-9 and TRBJ2-2; D is possibly TRBD2 (6 bases). The V gene lost 1 base and the J gene lost 1 base, with 10 bases spanning the gap. Germline CDR1 reads SEHNR; CDR2 reads FQNEAQ (reference sequence). The CDR3 extends over 16 amino acids. The CDR3 protein is CASSLGSGLNTGELFF. The CDR3 DNA reads as TGTGCCAGCAGCTTAGGAAGCGGGCTGAACACCGGGGAGCTGTTTTTT. The whole variable domain, remainder taken from reference TRBV7-9 and TRBJ2-2, is DTGVSQNPRHKITKRGQNVTFRCDPISEHNRLYWYRQTLGQGPEFLTYFQNEAQLEKSRLLSDRFSAERPKGSFSTLEIQRTEQGDSAMYLCASSLGSGLNTGELFFGEGSRLTVL.

This chain links TRBV13 with TRBJ1-5; no definite D call. Trimming cost V 0 bases and J 1 base, with 4 bases left between them. The CDR3 has 14 amino acids. The V gene's germline CDR1 is PRHDT and CDR2 FYEKMQ (reference sequence). The CDR3: CASSLGLSNQPQHF. The CDR3 DNA reads as TGTGCCAGCAGCTTAGGACTGAGCAATCAGCCCCAGCATTTT.

The sample holds a few counts of this clone. This CDR3 is also generated by other DNA sequences in the sample. The chain is built from TRBV6-5 and TRBJ1-2; 9 bases map to TRBD1. Germline assignment: CDR1 MNHEY and CDR2 SVGAGI. The CDR3 is made up of 12 amino acids. With 5 bases clipped from V and 11 bases from J, the junction kept 6 bases outside the gene matches. This chain's CDR3 is CASSPGQGRYTF. As DNA, the CDR3 is TGTGCCAGCAGTCCCGGACAGGGGAGATACACCTTC.

The chain has TRBV30 and TRBJ1-1; no clear D. Germline V gene lookup returns CDR1 GTSNPN and CDR2 SVGIG (reference sequence). The CDR3 runs 13 residues. V lost 0 bases, J lost 0 bases, and 5 bases lay in between. The CDR3 spells CAWSVEMNTEAFF. The CDR3 nucleotides read TGTGCCTGGAGTGTAGAGATGAACACTGAAGCTTTCTTT.